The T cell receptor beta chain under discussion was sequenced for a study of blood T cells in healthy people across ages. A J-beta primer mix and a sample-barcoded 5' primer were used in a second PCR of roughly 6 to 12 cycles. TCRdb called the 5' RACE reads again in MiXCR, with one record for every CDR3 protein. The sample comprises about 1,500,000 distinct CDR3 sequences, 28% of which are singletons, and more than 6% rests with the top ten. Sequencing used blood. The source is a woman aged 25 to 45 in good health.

CDR3: CASSLESGNQPQHF. The CDR3 DNA reads as TGCGCCAGCAGCTTGGAGTCAGGGAATCAGCCCCAGCATTTT. The V call is TRBV5-1, the J call TRBJ1-5; possibly TRBD1 for D (5 bases). The CDR3 is 14 residues long. Germline loops: CDR1 SGHRS, CDR2 YFSETQ. Trimming removed 0 bases from V and 4 bases from J, with 8 bases in between.